A single sample gave rise to the 14 T cell receptor beta chains below, sequenced in a study of OX40 agonist ivuxolimab in advanced cancers. Receptors were amplified or captured by the immunoSEQ multiplex PCR assay. The source is immuneACCESS, and TCRdb retained only in-frame sequences with V and J called. Part of the clones is not carried over; for the studies checked, unresolved V genes explain less than half of this, and the remainder is unexplained. The sample table holds roughly 110,000 clones, of which approximately 90% were seen once. Of the sample, approximately 0.52% falls within the top ten clones. The material was CD4+ or CD8+ T cells sorted from blood, obtained in a trial of the OX40 agonist ivuxolimab. Source of these receptors: an adult with an advanced solid tumor such as melanoma, head and neck, liver or kidney cancer.

This clone was seen once. V usage is TRBV7-2 and J usage is TRBJ2-3; maybe TRBD2 (6 bases). CDR3 length: 15 amino acids. V was trimmed by 5 bases and J by 2 bases, leaving 14 bases between them. Germline V gene lookup returns CDR1 SGHTA and CDR2 FQGNSA. CDR3 residues: CASSPLGLVTDTQYF. CDR3 DNA: TGTGCCAGCAGCCCCCTGGGACTGGTCACAGATACGCAGTATTTT. Filled out from reference TRBV7-2 and TRBJ2-3, the complete variable domain reads GAGVSQSPSNKVTEKGKDVELRCDPISGHTALYWYRQSLGQGLEFLIYFQGNSAPDKSGLPSDRFSAERTGGSVSTLTIQRTQQEDSAVYLCASSPLGLVTDTQYFGPGTRLTVL.

This chain links TRBV28 with TRBJ1-1; D is undetermined. The CDR3 is 13 amino acids. The ends were cut back, 3 bases at V and 5 bases at J, with 10 bases in the middle. The germline V gene encodes CDR1 MDHEN and CDR2 SYDVKM. The CDR3 region is CASSLVQMTEAFF. In DNA form, the CDR3 reads TGTGCCAGCAGTTTGGTTCAAATGACTGAAGCTTTCTTT. The entire variable domain, with the rest obtained from reference TRBV28 and TRBJ1-1, is as follows: DVKVTQSSRYLVKRTGEKVFLECVQDMDHENMFWYRQDPGLGLRLIYFSYDVKMKEKGDIPEGYSVSREKKERFSLILESASTNQTSMYLCASSLVQMTEAFFGQGTRLTVV.

V gene TRBV30 combines with J gene TRBJ1-2, with D hard to call. V was cut by 0 bases and J by 11 bases, with 16 bases left in between. CDR1 is GTSNPN and CDR2 is SVGIG in the germline V gene (reference sequence). This CDR3 comprises 13 residues. DNA of the CDR3: TGTGCCTGGAGTGTAACGGAAAGGAAAGATTACACCTTC. It is translated as CAWSVTERKDYTF. Together with reference TRBV30 and TRBJ1-2, the CDR3 gives the full variable domain: SQTIHQWPATLVQPVGSPLSLECTVEGTSNPNLYWYRQAAGRGLQLLFYSVGIGQISSEVPQNLSASRPQDRQFILSSKKLLLSDSGFYLCAWSVTERKDYTFGSGTRLTVV.

The rearrangement links TRBV5-1 to TRBJ2-7; weak D call: TRBD1 (5 bases). Germline V lookup: CDR1 SGHRS, CDR2 YFSETQ. The CDR3 length is 15 residues. Deletions cut 0 bases from V and 3 bases from J, with 13 bases between. The CDR3 region has the DNA TGCGCCAGCAGCTTGGCGCCGGACACGTACTACGAGCAGTACTTC. Amino acids: CASSLAPDTYYEQYF.

The V and J genes are TRBV9 and TRBJ2-3, with D maybe TRBD2 (5 bases). Trimming pared 0 bases from V and 2 bases from J, leaving 13 bases between. The CDR3 length is 16 residues. CDR1 SGDLS and CDR2 YYNGEE come from the germline V gene. The DNA of the CDR3 is TGTGCCAGCAGCGTAGAGTCTAGCCGGCCCACAGATACGCAGTATTTT. Amino acids: CASSVESSRPTDTQYF.

The chain links TRBV27 to TRBJ2-5, with D possibly being TRBD1 (6 bases). This CDR3 comprises 14 residues. The V end was cut by 1 base, the J end by 5 bases, with 11 bases between. Germline CDR1 is MNHEY and CDR2 is SMNVEV (reference sequence). The CDR3 reads CASSLLPGDETQYF. CDR3 nucleotides: TGTGCCAGCAGTTTATTGCCAGGGGACGAGACCCAGTACTTC.

This clone was observed a handful of times. This chain connects TRBV19 to TRBJ2-5; D tentatively reads TRBD1 or TRBD2 (5 bases each). This CDR3 has 13 residues. The V end was cut by 6 bases, the J end by 1 base, with 9 bases between. Germline assignment: CDR1 LNHDA and CDR2 SQIVND (reference sequence). In DNA, the CDR3 is TGTGCCAGTAGCGGGGCGAGCCAAGAGACCCAGTACTTC. Protein product: CASSGASQETQYF.

The chain has TRBV19 and TRBJ1-1; D is unresolved. This CDR3 comprises 14 residues. Trimming shortened V by 3 bases and J by 8 bases, and 16 bases separated the two germline ends. CDR1 is LNHDA, CDR2 SQIVND, per germline (reference sequence). As DNA, the CDR3 is TGTGCCAGTAGTATCCACGAACGAACGGGGGAAGCTTTCTTT. Amino acids: CASSIHERTGEAFF.

The chain has TRBV10-2 and TRBJ1-2; perhaps TRBD1 as D (6 bases). Germline CDR1 reads WSHSY; CDR2 reads SAAADI. Trimming cost V 3 bases and J 2 bases, with 10 bases left between them. The CDR3 consists of 14 residues. The CDR3 DNA follows: TGCGCCAGCAGTGAAACGGGGGCCAACTATGGCTACACCTTC. Amino acid sequence: CASSETGANYGYTF.

The CDR3 loop is CASSESGWETQYF. The CDR3 DNA is TGTGCCAGCAGTGAATCAGGGTGGGAGACCCAGTACTTC. J is TRBJ2-5 and V is TRBV6-1, with TRBD1 as a possible D gene (5 bases). Germline values: CDR1 MNHNS, CDR2 SASEGT. This CDR3 is 13 amino acids long. Deletions cut 2 bases from V and 5 bases from J, with 9 bases between.

This clone was picked up one time. The chain couples TRBV9 to TRBJ1-1, with TRBD1 as a possible D gene (5 bases). Germline CDR1 and CDR2: SGDLS and YYNGEE. The CDR3 length is 15 residues. Trimming took 0 bases from V and 6 from J, leaving 15 bases between them. This chain's CDR3 is CASSVGHGGYAEAFF. For the CDR3, the DNA is TGTGCCAGCAGCGTAGGTCACGGGGGTTACGCTGAAGCTTTCTTT.

The gene calls are TRBV5-4 and TRBJ2-1, with D possibly being TRBD2 (5 bases). Trimming pared 4 bases from V and 6 bases from J, leaving 11 bases between. The germline CDR1 and CDR2 sequences are SGHNT and YYREEE (reference sequence). The CDR3 extends over 13 amino acids. The CDR3: CASSPPDFNEQFF. The CDR3 DNA follows: TGTGCCAGCAGCCCCCCGGACTTCAATGAGCAGTTCTTC. Based on the CDR3 plus reference TRBV5-4 and TRBJ2-1, the full variable domain is ETGVTQSPTHLIKTRGQQVTLRCSSQSGHNTVSWYQQALGQGPQFIFQYYREEENGRGNFPPRFSGLQFPNYSSELNVNALELDDSALYLCASSPPDFNEQFFGPGTRLTVL.

V usage is TRBV25-1 and J usage is TRBJ1-6; TRBD1 is a possible D gene (6 bases). Trimming removed 7 bases at V and 10 bases at J, with 23 bases between. The germline V gene has CDR1 MGHDK and CDR2 SYGVNS. The CDR3 sequence is 16 residues long. The CDR3 nucleotides are TGTGCCAGCACCCCCCCCTCACGGGGGCAGGGGTCACCCCTCCACTTT. Protein: CASTPPSRGQGSPLHF.

This clone was picked up a small number of times. The chain couples TRBV11-2 to TRBJ1-1; D is unclear. The V gene's germline CDR1 is SGHAT and CDR2 FQNNGV. This CDR3 is 13 amino acids long. Trimming shortened V by 0 bases and J by 6 bases, and 8 bases separated the two germline ends. As DNA, the CDR3 is TGTGCCAGCAGCTTAGAGAGACTCCCTGAAGCTTTCTTT. Protein: CASSLERLPEAFF.